The rows below give T cell receptor beta chains drawn from one sample of a study of T cell responses to AZD1222 COVID-19 vaccine. Profiling relied on immunoSEQ multiplex PCR, and the TCRdb table lists in-frame clones only, not all of them. The profile shows 200,000 or so clones, 90% of them singletons. The material sequenced was peripheral blood, taken on day 0 of AZD1222 vaccination. Every receptor here comes from an adult in good health. Both conserved end residues are part of each CDR3. D genes are given only for firm matches. Expanded clones get a size class; other rows say once, few or many, or leave the size out.

d_call j_call clone_size v_call cdr3_aa cdr3_nt
TRBD1 TRBJ1-3 NA TRBV6-2/TRBV6-3 CASSVDRLYGNTIYF TGTGCCAGCAGTGTGGACAGGCTTTACGGAAACACCATATATTTT
TRBD2 TRBJ2-7 NA TRBV19 CASSSGLAGFSYEQYF TGTGCCAGTAGTTCCGGACTAGCGGGTTTCTCCTACGAGCAGTACTTC
TRBD1 TRBJ1-2 NA TRBV7-9 CASSRETGAAGYTF TGTGCCAGCAGCCGCGAGACAGGGGCGGCTGGCTACACCTTC
TRBD1 TRBJ1-1 NA TRBV27 CASSPGQGAGSAEAFF TGTGCCAGCAGTCCAGGACAGGGGGCAGGGAGCGCTGAAGCTTTCTTT
NA TRBJ2-7 NA TRBV18 CASSAGFAYEQYF TGTGCCAGCTCAGCGGGGTTCGCCTACGAGCAGTACTTC
TRBD1 TRBJ1-1 NA TRBV28 CASSFYRGTSNTEAFF TGTGCCAGCAGTTTTTACAGGGGAACTTCGAACACTGAAGCTTTCTTT
TRBD1 TRBJ1-2 once TRBV19 CASSPTHRTGEGYTF TGTGCCAGTAGTCCCACTCATCGGACAGGGGAGGGCTACACCTTC
TRBD2 TRBJ2-1 NA TRBV5-1 CASSLDSGGTYNEQFF TGCGCCAGCAGCTTGGATAGCGGGGGCACCTACAATGAGCAGTTCTTC
NA TRBJ2-5 NA TRBV12-3/TRBV12-4 CASTGDVETQYF TGTGCCAGCACCGGGGACGTGGAGACCCAGTACTTC
NA TRBJ1-2 NA TRBV28 CASSLQRGYTF TGTGCCAGCAGTTTACAGCGGGGCTACACCTTC
NA TRBJ2-1 NA TRBV4-2 CASSQAPGGLINEQFF TGTGCCAGCAGCCAAGCTCCGGGGGGCCTTATCAATGAGCAGTTCTTC
TRBD1 TRBJ2-5 NA TRBV5-6 CASSPQDRGWETQYF TGTGCCAGCAGCCCACAGGACAGGGGATGGGAGACCCAGTACTTC
NA TRBJ2-2 few TRBV12-5 CASGFWASGTPGELFF TGTGCTAGTGGTTTTTGGGCCTCAGGGACCCCCGGGGAGCTGTTTTTT
NA TRBJ2-4 NA TRBV3-1/TRBV3-2 CASSQIQGTINIQYF TGTGCCAGCAGCCAAATACAGGGCACGATAAACATTCAGTACTTC
TRBD2 TRBJ2-1 NA TRBV10-1 CASSEGGGSYNEQFF TGCGCCAGCAGTGAAGGCGGGGGTTCCTACAATGAGCAGTTCTTC
NA TRBJ2-7 NA TRBV6-2/TRBV6-3 CASSRLHYEQYF TGTGCCAGCAGTCGGCTGCACTACGAGCAGTACTTC
TRBD2 TRBJ2-3 NA TRBV30 CAWSGLAGADTQYF TGTGCCTGGAGTGGTCTAGCGGGAGCAGATACGCAGTATTTT
NA TRBJ2-4 NA TRBV28 CASSLDLQRGNIQYF TGTGCCAGCAGTTTAGACCTACAACGGGGGAACATTCAGTACTTC
NA TRBJ1-5 NA TRBV2 CASSELQPPNQPQHF TGTGCCAGCAGTGAACTGCAACCTCCCAATCAGCCCCAGCATTTT
NA TRBJ1-4 NA TRBV30 CAWSRVAATNEKLFF TGTGCCTGGAGTAGGGTGGCAGCAACTAATGAAAAACTGTTTTTT
NA TRBJ1-2 NA TRBV5-5 CASSHSGPMGYTF TGTGCCAGCAGCCATTCCGGACCAATGGGCTACACCTTC
NA TRBJ2-2 NA TRBV5-1 CASSSAVTNTGELFF TGCGCCAGCAGCTCAGCGGTAACGAACACCGGGGAGCTGTTTTTT
NA TRBJ2-4 NA TRBV19 CASTSTDLAKNIQYF TGTGCCAGTACCTCGACAGATTTAGCCAAAAACATTCAGTACTTC
TRBD1 TRBJ1-2 NA TRBV28 CASSGQGLPNYGYTF TGTGCCAGCAGTGGACAGGGATTACCTAACTATGGCTACACCTTC
NA TRBJ2-7 NA TRBV24-1 CATSDLAATPSEQYF TGTGCCACCAGTGATTTGGCCGCGACCCCGAGCGAGCAGTACTTC
TRBD2 TRBJ2-7 NA TRBV6-6 CASSLAGTHYEQYF TGTGCCAGCAGCTTAGCGGGGACCCACTACGAGCAGTACTTC
NA TRBJ1-2 once TRBV28 CASRRDISYTF TGTGCCAGCAGAAGAGACATATCCTACACCTTC
NA TRBJ2-4 NA TRBV15 CATSREQGTKNIQYF TGTGCCACCAGCAGAGAACAGGGTACCAAAAACATTCAGTACTTC
NA TRBJ2-3 NA TRBV5-5 CASSPASWMWDTDTQYF TGTGCCAGCAGCCCGGCTAGTTGGATGTGGGACACAGATACGCAGTATTTT
TRBD1 TRBJ2-3 few TRBV28 CASSLAPGQGTSTDTQYF TGTGCCAGCAGTCTGGCTCCGGGACAGGGGACTAGCACAGATACGCAGTATTTT
NA TRBJ2-1 NA TRBV3-1/TRBV3-2 CASSQGYGAEFF TGTGCCAGCAGCCAAGGGTACGGGGCTGAGTTCTTC
NA TRBJ2-4 NA TRBV6-2/TRBV6-3 CASSLGTALNIQYF TGTGCCAGCAGTTTAGGCACAGCATTAAACATTCAGTACTTC
NA TRBJ1-3 NA TRBV7-2 CASSLDVTMGGNTIYF TGTGCCAGCAGCTTAGATGTCACCATGGGAGGAAACACCATATATTTT
TRBD1 TRBJ1-2 NA TRBV6-5 CATSPRDRASYGYTF TGTGCCACCTCCCCCCGGGACAGAGCCTCCTATGGCTACACCTTC
NA TRBJ1-4 NA TRBV11-3 CASSLARLGPNEKLFF TGTGCCAGCAGCTTAGCCAGGCTGGGGCCTAATGAAAAACTGTTTTTT
NA TRBJ1-1 NA TRBV6-6 CASSYWGLLDTEAFF TGTGCCAGCAGTTACTGGGGGCTTTTAGACACTGAAGCTTTCTTT
NA TRBJ1-3 NA TRBV5-8 CASSLVTGSGNTIYF TGTGCCAGCAGCTTGGTTACAGGCTCTGGAAACACCATATATTTT
NA TRBJ2-7 NA TRBV11-2 CASSLEGRGPYEQYF TGTGCCAGCAGCCTAGAGGGGCGGGGGCCCTACGAGCAGTACTTC
NA TRBJ2-7 NA TRBV19 CASTMGGSYEQYF TGTGCCAGTACCATGGGGGGTTCCTACGAGCAGTACTTC
NA TRBJ1-3 NA TRBV7-9 CASQETTTTSGNTIYF TGTGCCAGCCAGGAGACAACTACTACCTCTGGAAACACCATATATTTT
NA TRBJ1-5 once TRBV19 CASSIGGSWGGQPQHF TGTGCCAGTAGTATAGGTGGGTCATGGGGAGGCCAGCCCCAGCATTTT
NA TRBJ1-5 NA TRBV2 CASRGVGSNQPQHF TGTGCCAGCAGGGGGGTGGGTAGTAATCAGCCCCAGCATTTT
TRBD1 TRBJ1-2 NA TRBV27 CASSLAGGLSGYTF TGTGCCAGCAGTTTGGCAGGGGGCCTGAGTGGCTACACCTTC
NA TRBJ1-1 NA TRBV12-2 CASRAQGLSNTEAFF TGTGCAAGTCGCGCCCAGGGACTTTCGAACACTGAAGCTTTCTTT
NA TRBJ2-7 once TRBV28 CASSQGAKPYEQYF TGTGCCAGCAGTCAGGGAGCGAAACCCTACGAGCAGTACTTC
TRBD2 TRBJ2-3 NA TRBV6-5 CASRKGLDPDTQYF TGTGCCAGCAGGAAGGGACTAGACCCCGATACGCAGTATTTT
NA TRBJ1-2 once TRBV7-2 CASSSSTGEYGYTF TGTGCCAGCAGCTCATCTACAGGAGAATATGGCTACACCTTC
NA TRBJ1-2 NA TRBV15 CATSRGGGESYGYTF TGTGCCACCAGCAGGGGAGGGGGTGAGAGCTATGGCTACACCTTC
TRBD2 TRBJ2-7 NA TRBV11-2 CASSSGTSFFEQYF TGTGCCAGCAGCTCCGGGACTAGCTTCTTCGAGCAGTACTTC
NA TRBJ1-1 NA TRBV29-1 CSVEGEAGVNTEAFF TGCAGCGTTGAGGGTGAGGCGGGTGTGAACACTGAAGCTTTCTTT
NA TRBJ2-2 NA TRBV5-4 CASSKMTGNTGELFF TGTGCCAGCAGTAAAATGACAGGGAACACCGGGGAGCTGTTTTTT
NA TRBJ1-2 NA TRBV7-3 CASSLDTNYGYTF TGTGCCAGCAGCTTGGACACTAACTATGGCTACACCTTC
NA TRBJ1-3 NA TRBV10-1 CASSESMGTGGNTIYF TGCGCCAGCAGTGAGTCGATGGGAACGGGAGGAAACACCATATATTTT
NA TRBJ2-1 NA TRBV7-2 CASSLGPSGTISSYNEQFF TGTGCCAGCAGCTTAGGGCCCTCCGGGACCATTAGCTCCTACAATGAGCAGTTCTTC
NA TRBJ2-1 NA TRBV7-3 CASSDEGRPVRHEQFF TGTGCCAGCAGCGACGAGGGGCGACCGGTACGCCATGAGCAGTTCTTC